This TCR beta chain was captured by sequencing in a study of cytomegalovirus exposure and HLA in healthy donors. In regard to this clone: Its antigen is unknown.

Germline loops: CDR1 ENHRY, CDR2 SYGVKD. V lost 3 bases and J lost 3; bases outside the gene matches: 5. The length of the CDR3 is 15 residues. Sequencing was performed with immunoSEQ multiplex PCR; in TCRdb, only in-frame clones are kept and a portion is missing. The sample lists about 250,000 clones, 85% to 90% occurring once. Study-wide results and caveats: Reportedly, diagnosis of cytomegalovirus status by the classifier showed high specificity and sensitivity. Rarity characterized most TCR sequences, yet some public TCRs appeared in many donors. The study designated 150 or so TCR beta chains cytomegalovirus-associated.

The origin of this receptor is a young man in good health and CMV-seronegative. The V call is TRBV10-3, the J call TRBJ2-3, with 8 nucleotides matching TRBD2. The sample consisted of PBMCs. For the CDR3, the DNA is TGTGCCATCAGTGATGGCGGGGGGTCGACAGATACGCAGTATTTT. As protein: CAISDGGGSTDTQYF.